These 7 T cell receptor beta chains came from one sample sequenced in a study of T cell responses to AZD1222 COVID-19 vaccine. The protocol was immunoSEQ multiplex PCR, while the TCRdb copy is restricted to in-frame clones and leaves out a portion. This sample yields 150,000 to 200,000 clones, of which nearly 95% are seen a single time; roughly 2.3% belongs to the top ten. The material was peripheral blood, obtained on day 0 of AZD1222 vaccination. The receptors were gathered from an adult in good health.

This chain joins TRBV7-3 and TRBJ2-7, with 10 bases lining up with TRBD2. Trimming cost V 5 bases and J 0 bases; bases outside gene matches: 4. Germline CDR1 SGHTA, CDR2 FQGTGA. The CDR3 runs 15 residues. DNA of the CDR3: TGTGCCAGCAGCATTAGCGGGGGGAGCTCCTACGAGCAGTACTTC. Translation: CASSISGGSSYEQYF.

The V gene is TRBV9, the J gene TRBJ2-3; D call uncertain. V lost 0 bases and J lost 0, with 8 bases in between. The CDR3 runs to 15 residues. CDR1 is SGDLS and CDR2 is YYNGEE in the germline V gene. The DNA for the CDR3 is TGTGCCAGCAGCGTAGAAGTGAGGAGCACAGATACGCAGTATTTT. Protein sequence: CASSVEVRSTDTQYF.

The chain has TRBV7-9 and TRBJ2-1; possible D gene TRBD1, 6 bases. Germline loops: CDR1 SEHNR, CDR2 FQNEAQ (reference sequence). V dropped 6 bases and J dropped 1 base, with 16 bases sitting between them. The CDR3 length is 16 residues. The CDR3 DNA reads TGTGCCAGCAGGGATACCGGGACACAGTCCTACAATGAGCAGTTCTTC. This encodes CASRDTGTQSYNEQFF.

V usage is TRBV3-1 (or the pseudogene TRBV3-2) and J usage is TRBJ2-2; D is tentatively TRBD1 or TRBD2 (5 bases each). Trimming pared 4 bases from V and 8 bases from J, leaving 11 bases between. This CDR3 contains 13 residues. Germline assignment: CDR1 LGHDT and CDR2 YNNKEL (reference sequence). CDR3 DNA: TGTGCCAGCAGCCGGGGGTTAAGTGGGGAGCTGTTTTTT. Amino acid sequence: CASSRGLSGELFF.

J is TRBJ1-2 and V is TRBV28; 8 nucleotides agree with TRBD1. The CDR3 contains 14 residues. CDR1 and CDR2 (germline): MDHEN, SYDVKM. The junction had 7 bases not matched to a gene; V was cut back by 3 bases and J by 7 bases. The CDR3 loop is CASSLAQGAGGYTF. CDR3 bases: TGTGCCAGCAGTTTGGCCCAGGGGGCTGGTGGCTACACCTTC.

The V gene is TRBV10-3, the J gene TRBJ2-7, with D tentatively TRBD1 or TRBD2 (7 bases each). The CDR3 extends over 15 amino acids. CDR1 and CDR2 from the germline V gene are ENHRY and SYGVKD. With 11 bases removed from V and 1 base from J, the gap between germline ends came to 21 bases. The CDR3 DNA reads TGTGCCCACCGGTGGGAGGGGGCCCTGTCCTACGAGCAGTACTTC. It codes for CAHRWEGALSYEQYF.

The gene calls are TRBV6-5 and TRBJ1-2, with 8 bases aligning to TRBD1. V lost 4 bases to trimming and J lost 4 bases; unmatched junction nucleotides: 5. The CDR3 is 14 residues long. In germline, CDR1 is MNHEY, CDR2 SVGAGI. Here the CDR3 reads CASSSIDRGYGYTF. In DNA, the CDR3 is TGTGCCAGCAGTTCGATCGACAGGGGCTATGGCTACACCTTC.